This T cell receptor beta chain appears in the sequencing data of a study of regulatory T cells in long-lasting Graves disease. Notes on the study in general: Repertoires from persistent disease leaned toward TRBV28, TRBJ1-2 and TRBJ2-5.

Documented time point: newly diagnosed GD, antithyroid drugs for less than 3 months. Extracted PBMC RNA gave rise to the TCR library. CDR3 length equals 13 residues. Deletions cut 7 bases from V and 5 bases from J, with 15 bases between. CDR1 and CDR2 (germline): MNHEY, SVGEGT. Remarks on this clonotype: What it binds is unknown.

Sequencing libraries for TCR beta were prepared with iRepertoire HTBI primers and Arm-PCR of CDR3 regions. Original data processing: The study identified 62 TRBV and some 15 TRBJ segments across samples. TCRdb reprocessed the multiplex PCR reads with MiXCR, giving one entry per CDR3 protein. What appears here as the V and J calls and clone size reflects TCRdb's work, not the paper's. Of about 420,000 distinct CDR3 sequences listed, about a sixth are singletons. The same specimen was also included in a second study, on T cells in Graves' hyperthyroidism and ophthalmopathy.

This receptor was taken from a woman aged 18-35 years with Graves disease. This sequence joins TRBV6-2 or TRBV6-3 and TRBJ2-7; tentatively, D is TRBD2 (7 bases). Material: peripheral blood mononuclear cells (PBMCs), obtained at new diagnosis, from a patient treated with antithyroid drugs. The CDR3, as DNA: TGTGCCAGCAAAAGGGGGGGGGCGGACGAGCAGTACTTC. Encoded protein: CASKRGGADEQYF.